These 6 T cell receptor beta chains came from one sample sequenced in a study of blood T cells in healthy people across ages. The second PCR ran roughly 7 to 12 cycles with a sample-barcoded 5' primer and J-beta primers. A single record per CDR3 protein comes from TCRdb applying MiXCR to the 5' RACE reads. The table shows under 950,000 distinct CDR3 sequences, with 22% occurring only once. The sequenced material came from blood. Receptors were obtained from a man in his sixties or seventies in good health.

CDR3 in DNA: TGTGCCAGCAGTTTAGCAGGGTTCGATGGCTACACCTTC. Its protein product is CASSLAGFDGYTF. The J gene is TRBJ1-2, the V gene TRBV27, with a tentative D call TRBD1 (5 bases). This CDR3 contains 13 residues. V was pared by 2 bases and J by 6 bases, with 10 bases between. Germline CDR1 MNHEY, CDR2 SMNVEV (reference sequence).

This chain connects TRBV11-3 to TRBJ2-6; TRBD1 might be the D (5 bases). V was clipped by 3 bases and J by 5 bases, with 5 bases between them. The CDR3 loop spans 13 amino acids. Germline V lookup: CDR1 SGHNT, CDR2 YENEEA. CDR3 sequence: CASSLDRANVLTF. As DNA, the CDR3 is TGTGCCAGCAGCTTGGACAGGGCCAACGTCCTGACTTTC.

In its sample, this clonotype was seen a few times. The chain has TRBV14 and TRBJ1-2; 9 bases align to TRBD1. In germline, CDR1 is SGHDN, CDR2 FVKESK. V dropped 3 bases and J dropped 8; count of bases not matched to a gene: 13. The CDR3 runs to 16 residues. The CDR3 DNA reads as TGTGCCAGCAGCCAGATGACCCCCGGGACAGGGAAGGGCTACACCTTC. It translates to CASSQMTPGTGKGYTF. Variable domain in full (rest from reference TRBV14 and TRBJ1-2): EAGVTQFPSHSVIEKGQTVTLRCDPISGHDNLYWYRRVMGKEIKFLLHFVKESKQDESGMPNNRFLAERTGGTYSTLKVQPAELEDSGVYFCASSQMTPGTGKGYTFGSGTRLTVV.

The V and J genes are TRBV27 and TRBJ2-3; D is possibly TRBD2 (6 bases). CDR1 and CDR2 (germline): MNHEY, SMNVEV (reference sequence). Trimming took 6 bases from V and 5 from J, leaving 15 bases between them. The CDR3 loop spans 14 amino acids. The CDR3 sequence: CASSFSAGIDTQYF. The DNA of the CDR3 is TGTGCCAGCAGCTTCAGCGCGGGAATAGATACGCAGTATTTT.

This clonotype was counted only a few times. V is TRBV24-1 and J is TRBJ2-3, with 8 bases identical to TRBD1. Germline values: CDR1 KGHDR, CDR2 SFDVKD. This CDR3 is 15 amino acids long. The V and J ends lost 7 bases and 2 bases, in that order; junction bases with no gene match: 7. The CDR3 is CATSSGTGVTDTQYF. The DNA of the CDR3 is TGTGCCACCAGCTCCGGGACAGGAGTCACAGATACGCAGTATTTT.

The genes are TRBV6-6 and TRBJ2-5; 7 bases fit TRBD1. V shed 6 bases and J 2 bases; nucleotides not matched to a gene: 9. The CDR3 is 15 residues long. Germline loops: CDR1 MNHNY, CDR2 SVGAGI (reference sequence). CDR3 amino acids: CASRQGRNTQETQYF. The CDR3 DNA reads as TGTGCCAGCAGACAGGGGCGGAACACACAAGAGACCCAGTACTTC.